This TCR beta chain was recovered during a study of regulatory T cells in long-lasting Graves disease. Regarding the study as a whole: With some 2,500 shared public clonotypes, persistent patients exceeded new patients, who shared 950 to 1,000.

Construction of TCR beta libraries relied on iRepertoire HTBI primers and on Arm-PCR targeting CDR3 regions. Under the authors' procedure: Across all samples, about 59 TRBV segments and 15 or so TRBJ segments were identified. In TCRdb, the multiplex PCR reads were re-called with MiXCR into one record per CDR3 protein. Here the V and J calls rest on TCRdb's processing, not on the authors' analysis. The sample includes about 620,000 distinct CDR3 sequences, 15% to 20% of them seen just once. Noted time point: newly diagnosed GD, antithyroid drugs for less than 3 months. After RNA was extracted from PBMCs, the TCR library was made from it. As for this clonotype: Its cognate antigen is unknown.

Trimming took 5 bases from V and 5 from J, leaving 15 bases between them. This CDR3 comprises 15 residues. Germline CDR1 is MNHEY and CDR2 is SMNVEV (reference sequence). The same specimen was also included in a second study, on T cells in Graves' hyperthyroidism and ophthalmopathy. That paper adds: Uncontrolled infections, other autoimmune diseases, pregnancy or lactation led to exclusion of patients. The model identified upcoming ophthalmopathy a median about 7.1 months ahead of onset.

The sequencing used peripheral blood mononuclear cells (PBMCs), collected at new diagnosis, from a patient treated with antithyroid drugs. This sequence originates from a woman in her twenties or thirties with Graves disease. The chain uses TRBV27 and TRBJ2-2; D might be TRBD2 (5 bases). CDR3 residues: CASSPPGTLTGELFF. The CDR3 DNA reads TGTGCCAGCAGTCCCCCGGGAACATTAACCGGGGAGCTGTTTTTT.